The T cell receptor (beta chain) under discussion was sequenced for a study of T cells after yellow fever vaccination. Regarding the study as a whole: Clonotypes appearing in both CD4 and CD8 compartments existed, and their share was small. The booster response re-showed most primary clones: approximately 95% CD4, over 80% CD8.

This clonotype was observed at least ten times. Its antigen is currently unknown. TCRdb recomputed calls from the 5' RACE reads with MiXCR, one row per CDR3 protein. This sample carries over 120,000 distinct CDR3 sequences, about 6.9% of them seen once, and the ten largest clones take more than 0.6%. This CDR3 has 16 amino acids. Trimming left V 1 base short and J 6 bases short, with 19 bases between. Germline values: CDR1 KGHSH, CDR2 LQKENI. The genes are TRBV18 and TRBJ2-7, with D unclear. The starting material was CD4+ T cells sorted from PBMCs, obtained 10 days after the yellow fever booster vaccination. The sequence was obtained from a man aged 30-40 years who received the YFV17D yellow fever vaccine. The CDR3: CASSPRVGVAISEQYF. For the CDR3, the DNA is TGTGCCAGCTCACCACGGGTTGGGGTTGCTATCAGCGAGCAGTACTTC.